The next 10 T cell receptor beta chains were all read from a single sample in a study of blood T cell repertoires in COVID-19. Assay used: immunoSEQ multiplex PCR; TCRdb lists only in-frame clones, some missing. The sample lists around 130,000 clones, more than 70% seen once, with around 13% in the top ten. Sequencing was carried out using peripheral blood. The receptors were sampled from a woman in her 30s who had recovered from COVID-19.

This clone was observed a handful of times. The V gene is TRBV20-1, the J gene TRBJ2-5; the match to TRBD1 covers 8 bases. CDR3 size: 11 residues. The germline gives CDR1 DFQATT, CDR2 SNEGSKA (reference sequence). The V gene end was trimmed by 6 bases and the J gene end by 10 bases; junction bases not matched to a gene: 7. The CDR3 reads CSAFLDRDQYF. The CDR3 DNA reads TGCAGTGCCTTCCTGGACAGGGACCAGTACTTC.

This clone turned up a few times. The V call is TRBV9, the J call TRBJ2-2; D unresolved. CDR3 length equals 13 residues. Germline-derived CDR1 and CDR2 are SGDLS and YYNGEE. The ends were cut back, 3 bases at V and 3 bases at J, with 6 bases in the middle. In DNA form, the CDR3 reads TGTGCCAGCAGCGCCAGGCACACCGGGGAGCTGTTTTTT. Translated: CASSARHTGELFF.

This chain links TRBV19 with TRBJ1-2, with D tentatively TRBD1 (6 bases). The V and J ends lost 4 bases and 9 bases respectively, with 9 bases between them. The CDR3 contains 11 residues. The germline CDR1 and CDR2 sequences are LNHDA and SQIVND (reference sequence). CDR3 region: CASSNRDRYTF. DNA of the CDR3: TGTGCCAGTAGTAACAGGGATCGCTACACCTTC. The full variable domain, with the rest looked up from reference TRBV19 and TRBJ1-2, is DGGITQSPKYLFRKEGQNVTLSCEQNLNHDAMYWYRQDPGQGLRLIYYSQIVNDFQKGDIAEGYSVSREKKESFPLTVTSAQKNPTAFYLCASSNRDRYTFGSGTRLTVV.

CDR3 sequence: CASSTDRGGGLNTEAFF. DNA for the CDR3: TGTGCCAGCAGCACAGACAGGGGCGGAGGACTCAACACTGAAGCTTTCTTT. The rearrangement uses TRBV7-2 and TRBJ1-1, with 8 nucleotides matching TRBD1. Germline CDR1 is SGHTA and CDR2 is FQGNSA. V shed 5 bases, J shed 2 bases, and the junction held 13 bases outside the gene matches. CDR3 length equals 17 residues.

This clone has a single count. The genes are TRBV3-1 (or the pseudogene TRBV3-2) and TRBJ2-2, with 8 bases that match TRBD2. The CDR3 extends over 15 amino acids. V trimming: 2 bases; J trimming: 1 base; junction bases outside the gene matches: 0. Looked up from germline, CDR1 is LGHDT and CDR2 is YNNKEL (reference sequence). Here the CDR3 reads CASSQLAGNTGELFF. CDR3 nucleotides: TGTGCCAGCAGCCAACTAGCGGGGAACACCGGGGAGCTGTTTTTT.

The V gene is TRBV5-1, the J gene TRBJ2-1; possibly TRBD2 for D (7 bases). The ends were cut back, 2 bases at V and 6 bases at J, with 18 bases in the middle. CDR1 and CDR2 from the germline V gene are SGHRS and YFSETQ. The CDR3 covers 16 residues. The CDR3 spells CASSLTTGTNSNEQFF. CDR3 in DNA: TGCGCCAGCAGCTTAACTACAGGGACTAATTCCAATGAGCAGTTCTTC.

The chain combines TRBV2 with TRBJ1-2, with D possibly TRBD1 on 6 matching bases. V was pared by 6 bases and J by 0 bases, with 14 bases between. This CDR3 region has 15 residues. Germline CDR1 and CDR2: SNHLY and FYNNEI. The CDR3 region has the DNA TGTGCCAGCAGAGCAACAGGGACACCTAACTATGGCTACACCTTC. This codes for CASRATGTPNYGYTF.

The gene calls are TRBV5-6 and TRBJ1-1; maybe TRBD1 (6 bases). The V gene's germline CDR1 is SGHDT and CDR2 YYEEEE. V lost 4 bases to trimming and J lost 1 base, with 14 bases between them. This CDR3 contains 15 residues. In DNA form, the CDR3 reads TGTGCCAGCAGCCCGAGGAACAGGGCGAACACTGAAGCTTTCTTT. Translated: CASSPRNRANTEAFF.

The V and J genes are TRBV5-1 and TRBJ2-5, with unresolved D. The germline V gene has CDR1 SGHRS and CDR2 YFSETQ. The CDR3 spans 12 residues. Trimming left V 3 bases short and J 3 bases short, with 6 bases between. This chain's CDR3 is CASSYTEETQYF. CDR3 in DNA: TGCGCCAGCAGCTACACAGAAGAGACCCAGTACTTC.

The CDR3 protein is CASSDFYGYTF. The CDR3 DNA sequence: TGTGCCAGCAGTGACTTCTATGGCTACACCTTC. This rearrangement joins TRBV3-1 (or the pseudogene TRBV3-2) to TRBJ1-2; no reliable D call. Germline V gene sequence: CDR1 LGHDT, CDR2 YNNKEL (reference sequence). The V gene lost 6 bases and the J gene lost 4 bases, with 6 bases spanning the gap. CDR3 length: 11 residues.